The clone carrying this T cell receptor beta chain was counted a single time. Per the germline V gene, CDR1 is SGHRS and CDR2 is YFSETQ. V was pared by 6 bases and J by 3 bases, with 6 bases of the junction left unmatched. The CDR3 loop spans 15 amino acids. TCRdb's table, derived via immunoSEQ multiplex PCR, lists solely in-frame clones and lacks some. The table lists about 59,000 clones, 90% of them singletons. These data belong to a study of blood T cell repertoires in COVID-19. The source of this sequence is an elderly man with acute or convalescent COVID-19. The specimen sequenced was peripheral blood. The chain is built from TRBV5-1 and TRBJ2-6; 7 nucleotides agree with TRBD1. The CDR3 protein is CASTDRVGGANVLTF. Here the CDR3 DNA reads TGCGCCAGCACCGACAGGGTTGGTGGGGCCAACGTCCTGACTTTC.